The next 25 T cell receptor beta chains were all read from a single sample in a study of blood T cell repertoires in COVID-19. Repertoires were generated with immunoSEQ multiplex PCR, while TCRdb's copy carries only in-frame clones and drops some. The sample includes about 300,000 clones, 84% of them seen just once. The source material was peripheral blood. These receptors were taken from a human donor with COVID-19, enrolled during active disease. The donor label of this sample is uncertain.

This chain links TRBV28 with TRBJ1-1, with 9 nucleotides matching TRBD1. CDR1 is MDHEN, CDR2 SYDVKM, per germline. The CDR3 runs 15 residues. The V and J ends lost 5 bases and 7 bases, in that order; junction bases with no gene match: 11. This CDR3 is CASSEAQGARGEAFF. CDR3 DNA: TGTGCCAGCAGTGAAGCACAGGGGGCGCGGGGTGAAGCTTTCTTT.

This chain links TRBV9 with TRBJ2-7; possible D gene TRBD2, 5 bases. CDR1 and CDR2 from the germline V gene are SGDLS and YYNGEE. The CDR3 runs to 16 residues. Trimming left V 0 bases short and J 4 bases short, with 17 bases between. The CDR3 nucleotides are TGTGCCAGCAGCGTAGCCCCCAGCGGCCCGGGGTACGAGCAGTACTTC. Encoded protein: CASSVAPSGPGYEQYF. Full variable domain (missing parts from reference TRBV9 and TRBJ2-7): DSGVTQTPKHLITATGQRVTLRCSPRSGDLSVYWYQQSLDQGLQFLIQYYNGEERAKGNILERFSAQQFPDLHSELNLSSLELGDSALYFCASSVAPSGPGYEQYFGPGTRLTVT.

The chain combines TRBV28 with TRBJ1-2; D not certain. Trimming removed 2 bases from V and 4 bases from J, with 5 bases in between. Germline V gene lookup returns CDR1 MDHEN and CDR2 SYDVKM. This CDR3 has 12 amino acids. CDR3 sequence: CASSLAVYGYTF. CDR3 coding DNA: TGTGCCAGCAGTTTAGCGGTCTATGGCTACACCTTC.

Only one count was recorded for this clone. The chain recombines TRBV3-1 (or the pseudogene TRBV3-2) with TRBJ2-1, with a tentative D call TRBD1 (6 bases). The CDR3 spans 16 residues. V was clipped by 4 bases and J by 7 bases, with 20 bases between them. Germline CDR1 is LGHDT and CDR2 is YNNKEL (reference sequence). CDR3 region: CASSPRRQGNGNEQFF. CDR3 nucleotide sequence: TGTGCCAGCAGCCCCCGAAGGCAGGGGAACGGGAATGAGCAGTTCTTC.

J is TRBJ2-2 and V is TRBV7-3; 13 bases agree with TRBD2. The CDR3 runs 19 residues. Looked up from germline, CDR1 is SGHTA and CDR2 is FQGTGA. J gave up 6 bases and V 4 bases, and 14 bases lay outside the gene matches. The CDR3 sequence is CASSSQTSGRLVPAGELFF. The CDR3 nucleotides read TGTGCCAGCAGCTCCCAGACTAGCGGGAGGTTGGTTCCTGCCGGGGAGCTGTTTTTT. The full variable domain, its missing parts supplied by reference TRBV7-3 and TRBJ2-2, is GAGVSQTPSNKVTEKGKYVELRCDPISGHTALYWYRQSLGQGPEFLIYFQGTGAADDSGLPNDRFFAVRPEGSVSTLKIQRTERGDSAVYLCASSSQTSGRLVPAGELFFGEGSRLTVL.

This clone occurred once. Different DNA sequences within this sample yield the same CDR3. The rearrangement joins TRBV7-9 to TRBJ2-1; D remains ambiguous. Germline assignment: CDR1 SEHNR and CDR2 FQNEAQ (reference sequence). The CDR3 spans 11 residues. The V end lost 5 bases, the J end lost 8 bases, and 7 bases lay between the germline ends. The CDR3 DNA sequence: TGTGCCAGCAGCCCCCTAGATGAGCAGTTCTTC. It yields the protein CASSPLDEQFF.

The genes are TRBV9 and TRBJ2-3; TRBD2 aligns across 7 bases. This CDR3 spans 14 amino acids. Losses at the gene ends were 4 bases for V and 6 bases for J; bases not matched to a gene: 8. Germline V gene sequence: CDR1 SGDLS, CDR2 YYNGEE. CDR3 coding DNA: TGTGCCAGCAGCTCCTTGACTAGCCGGGATACGCAGTATTTT. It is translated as CASSSLTSRDTQYF.

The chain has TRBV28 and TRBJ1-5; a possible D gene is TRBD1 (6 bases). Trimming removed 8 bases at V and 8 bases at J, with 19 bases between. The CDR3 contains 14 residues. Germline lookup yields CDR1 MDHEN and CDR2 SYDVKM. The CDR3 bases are TGTGCCAGCTCCAAGGGGGGGCCGCTCGAGCCCCAGCATTTT. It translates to CASSKGGPLEPQHF.

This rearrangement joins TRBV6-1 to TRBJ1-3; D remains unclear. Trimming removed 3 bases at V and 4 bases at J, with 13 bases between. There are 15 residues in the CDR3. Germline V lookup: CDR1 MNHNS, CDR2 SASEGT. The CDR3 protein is CASSEVRGIGNTIYF. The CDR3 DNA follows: TGTGCCAGCAGTGAGGTTAGAGGTATCGGAAACACCATATATTTT.

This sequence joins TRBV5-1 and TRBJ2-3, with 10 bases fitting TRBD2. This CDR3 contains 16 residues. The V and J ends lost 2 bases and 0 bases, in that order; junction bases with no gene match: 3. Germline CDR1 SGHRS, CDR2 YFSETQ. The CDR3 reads CASSFSGRPSTDTQYF. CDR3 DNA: TGCGCCAGCAGCTTTAGCGGGAGGCCTAGCACAGATACGCAGTATTTT.

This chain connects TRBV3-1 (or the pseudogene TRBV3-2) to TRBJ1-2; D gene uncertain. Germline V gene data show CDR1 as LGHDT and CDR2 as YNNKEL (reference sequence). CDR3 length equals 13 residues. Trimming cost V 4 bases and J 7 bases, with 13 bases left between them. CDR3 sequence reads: CASSRQDFAGYTF. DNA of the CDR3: TGTGCCAGCAGCCGGCAGGATTTCGCTGGCTACACCTTC.

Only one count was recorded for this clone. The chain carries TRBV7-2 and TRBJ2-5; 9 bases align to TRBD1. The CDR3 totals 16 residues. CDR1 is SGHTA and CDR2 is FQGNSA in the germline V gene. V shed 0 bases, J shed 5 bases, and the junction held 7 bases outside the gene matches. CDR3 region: CASSLALGTGLETQYF. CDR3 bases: TGTGCCAGCAGCTTAGCCCTCGGGACAGGGCTGGAGACCCAGTACTTC.

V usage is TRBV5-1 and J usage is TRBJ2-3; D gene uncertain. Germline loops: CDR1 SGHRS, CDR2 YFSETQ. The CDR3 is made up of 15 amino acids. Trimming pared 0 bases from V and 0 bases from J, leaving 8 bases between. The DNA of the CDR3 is TGCGCCAGCAGCTTGGATGGCACCAGCACAGATACGCAGTATTTT. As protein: CASSLDGTSTDTQYF. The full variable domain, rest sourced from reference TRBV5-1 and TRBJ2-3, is KAGVTQTPRYLIKTRGQQVTLSCSPISGHRSVSWYQQTPGQGLQFLFEYFSETQRNKGNFPGRFSGRQFSNSRSEMNVSTLELGDSALYLCASSLDGTSTDTQYFGPGTRLTVL.

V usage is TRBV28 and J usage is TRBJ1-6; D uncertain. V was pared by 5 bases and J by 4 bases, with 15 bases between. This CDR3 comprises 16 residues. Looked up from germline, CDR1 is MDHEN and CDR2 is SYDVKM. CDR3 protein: CASSAWGGSYNSPLHF. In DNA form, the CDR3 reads TGTGCCAGCAGTGCATGGGGAGGGTCATATAATTCACCCCTCCACTTT.

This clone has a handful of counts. CDR3 amino acids: CASSMTSGRVETQYF. In nucleotides, the CDR3 is TGTGCCAGCAGCATGACTAGCGGGAGAGTCGAGACCCAGTACTTC. V usage is TRBV7-9 and J usage is TRBJ2-5; 12 positions agree with TRBD2. Germline assignment: CDR1 SEHNR and CDR2 FQNEAQ (reference sequence). The CDR3 is made up of 15 amino acids. The V gene end was trimmed by 5 bases and the J gene end by 5 bases; junction bases not matched to a gene: 6.

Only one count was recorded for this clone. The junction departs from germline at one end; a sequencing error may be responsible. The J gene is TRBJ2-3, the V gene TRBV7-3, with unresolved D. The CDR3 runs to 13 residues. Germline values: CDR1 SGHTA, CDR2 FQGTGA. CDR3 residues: CASSLQPTDTQYF. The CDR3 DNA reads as TGTGCCAGCAGCCTCCAACCCACAGATACGCAGTACTTT.

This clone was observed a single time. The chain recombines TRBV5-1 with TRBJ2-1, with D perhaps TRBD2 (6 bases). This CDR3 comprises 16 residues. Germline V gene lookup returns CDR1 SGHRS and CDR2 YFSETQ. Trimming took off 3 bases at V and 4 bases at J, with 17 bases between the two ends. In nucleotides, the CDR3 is TGCGCCAGCAGCTCTCCCTATAGCGGAGGGTACAATGAGCAGTTCTTC. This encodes CASSSPYSGGYNEQFF.

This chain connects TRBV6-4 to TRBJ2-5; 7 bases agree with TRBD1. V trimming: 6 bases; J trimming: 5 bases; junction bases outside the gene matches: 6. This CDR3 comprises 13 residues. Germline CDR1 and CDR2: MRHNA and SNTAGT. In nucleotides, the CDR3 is TGTGCCAGCAGCCGGGACAGCGATGAGACCCAGTACTTC. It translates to CASSRDSDETQYF.

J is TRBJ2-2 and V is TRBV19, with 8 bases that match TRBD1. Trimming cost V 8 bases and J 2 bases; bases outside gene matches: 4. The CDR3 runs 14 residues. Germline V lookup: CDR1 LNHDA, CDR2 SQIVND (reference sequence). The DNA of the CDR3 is TGTGCCAGTCAGACAGGGGAAAACACCGGGGAGCTGTTTTTT. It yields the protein CASQTGENTGELFF.

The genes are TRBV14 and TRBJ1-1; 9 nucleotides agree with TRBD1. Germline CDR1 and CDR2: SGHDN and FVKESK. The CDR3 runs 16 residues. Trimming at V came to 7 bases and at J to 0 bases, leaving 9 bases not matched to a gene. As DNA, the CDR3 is TGTGCCAGCAACCAGGCTACAGGGGGCGTGAACACTGAAGCTTTCTTT. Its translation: CASNQATGGVNTEAFF.

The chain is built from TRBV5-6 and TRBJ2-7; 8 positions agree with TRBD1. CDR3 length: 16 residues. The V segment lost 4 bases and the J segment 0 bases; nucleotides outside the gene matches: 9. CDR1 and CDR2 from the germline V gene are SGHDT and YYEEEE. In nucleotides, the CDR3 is TGTGCCAGCAGCCCGGGGACAGGTCGGTTCTCCTACGAGCAGTACTTC. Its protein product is CASSPGTGRFSYEQYF.

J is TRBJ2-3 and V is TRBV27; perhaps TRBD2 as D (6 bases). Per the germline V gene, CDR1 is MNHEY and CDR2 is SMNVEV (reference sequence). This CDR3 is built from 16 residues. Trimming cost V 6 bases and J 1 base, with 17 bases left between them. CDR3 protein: CASRGVADPRTDTQYF. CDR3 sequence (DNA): TGTGCCAGCAGGGGAGTAGCGGATCCCCGCACAGATACGCAGTATTTT.

CDR3 loop: CASRQGVEGYTF. As DNA, the CDR3 is TGTGCCAGCAGGCAGGGCGTAGAGGGCTACACCTTC. The chain employs TRBV6-5 and TRBJ1-2; D perhaps matches TRBD1 (5 bases). This CDR3 spans 12 amino acids. V was clipped by 6 bases and J by 8 bases, with 13 bases between them. Germline CDR1 MNHEY, CDR2 SVGAGI.

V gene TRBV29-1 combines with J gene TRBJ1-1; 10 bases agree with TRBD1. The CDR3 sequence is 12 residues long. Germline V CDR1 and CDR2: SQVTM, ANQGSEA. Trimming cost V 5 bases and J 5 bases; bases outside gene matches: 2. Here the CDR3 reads CSVKDRGTEAFF. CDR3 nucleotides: TGCAGCGTTAAGGACAGGGGGACTGAAGCTTTCTTT.

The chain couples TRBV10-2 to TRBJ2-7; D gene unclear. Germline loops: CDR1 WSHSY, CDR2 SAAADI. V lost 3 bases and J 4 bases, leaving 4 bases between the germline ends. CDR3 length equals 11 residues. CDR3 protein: CASSESYEQYF. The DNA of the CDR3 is TGCGCCAGCAGTGAATCATACGAGCAGTACTTC.